Sequencing of this TCR beta chain was carried out in a study of response to subunit inactivated influenza vaccine. Study outcomes and limitations: After each seasonal influenza vaccination, few new T cells are recruited, the authors suggested.

TCRdb re-derived calls from the RT-PCR reads in MiXCR, one entry per CDR3 protein. The table lists approximately 300,000 distinct CDR3 sequences, roughly 22% of them singletons. With 4 bases removed from V and 4 bases from J, the gap between germline ends came to 14 bases. The length of the CDR3 is 14 residues. Per the germline V gene, CDR1 is SGHRS and CDR2 is YFSETQ. This clonotype was counted only a few times. Antigen unknown. The source material was PBMCs from blood, sampled 21 months after vaccination. V gene TRBV5-1 combines with J gene TRBJ1-2; D unresolved. The clonotype was recovered from a man aged 50 to 69 who received an inactivated influenza vaccine. This chain's CDR3 is CASSAEGQIYGYTF. The CDR3 nucleotides read TGCGCCAGCAGCGCGGAGGGTCAGATCTATGGCTACACCTTC.